One and the same sample provided the 32 T cell receptor beta chains below, sequenced in a study of resident and recirculating memory T cells in vitiligo. Sequencing used immunoSEQ multiplex PCR; TCRdb keeps in-frame clones, though not all of them. Altogether about 76,000 clones are present, 92% being singletons, with the ten largest covering approximately 4.7%. The specimen sequenced was blood. These receptors came from a male donor with vitiligo.

The V call is TRBV2, the J call TRBJ2-3, with a tentative D call TRBD1 (6 bases). V lost 10 bases and J lost 5, with 10 bases in between. CDR1 SNHLY and CDR2 FYNNEI come from the germline V gene. There are 11 residues in the CDR3. CDR3 coding DNA: TGTGCCACCTCCAGGGGAGATACGCAGTATTTT. Translation: CATSRGDTQYF. Looking up the rest from reference TRBV2 and TRBJ2-3 gives the full variable domain: EPEVTQTPSHQVTQMGQEVILRCVPISNHLYFYWYRQILGQKVEFLVSFYNNEISEKSEIFDDQFSVERPDGSNFTLKIRSTKLEDSAMYFCATSRGDTQYFGPGTRLTVL.

This clone was counted a few times. The genes are TRBV7-2 and TRBJ2-6; maybe TRBD2 (6 bases). Germline CDR1 reads SGHTA; CDR2 reads FQGNSA. The CDR3 runs to 15 residues. V gave up 5 bases and J gave up 3 bases, with 11 bases separating them. CDR3 nucleotides: TGTGCCAGCAGCACAAGCGGGTTTGGGGCCAACGTCCTGACTTTC. As protein: CASSTSGFGANVLTF.

V gene TRBV7-9 combines with J gene TRBJ1-2; 8 nucleotides align to TRBD1. Germline V gene sequence: CDR1 SEHNR, CDR2 FQNEAQ (reference sequence). V gave up 5 bases and J gave up 8 bases; unmatched junction bases: 13. The CDR3 runs to 15 residues. In nucleotides, the CDR3 is TGTGCCAGCAGCCTACCTCTACTGGGACAGGAAGGCTACACCTTC. It specifies CASSLPLLGQEGYTF.

The V gene is TRBV6-5, the J gene TRBJ1-2; D is unclear. Trimming removed 6 bases at V and 8 bases at J, with 13 bases between. There are 12 residues in the CDR3. Germline V gives CDR1 MNHEY, CDR2 SVGAGI. CDR3 coding DNA: TGTGCCAGCAGATACCCGAGTGAAGGCTACACCTTC. Its translation is CASRYPSEGYTF.

As for this clone: The junction differs from germline at one of its ends, possibly a read error. The rearrangement uses TRBV6-6 and TRBJ1-5; the D gene is possibly TRBD1 (6 bases). The germline CDR1 and CDR2 sequences are MNHNY and SVGAGI (reference sequence). The CDR3 spans 15 residues. The CDR3 DNA reads as TGTGCCAGCAGTCACTCTCCAGGGGTTGTGGAGCCCCAGCATTTT. This encodes CASSHSPGVVEPQHF.

This clone has just one count. The chain recombines TRBV19 with TRBJ2-1, with D possibly matching TRBD2 (5 bases). There are 15 residues in the CDR3. The V and J ends lost 5 bases and 13 bases respectively, with 24 bases between them. CDR1 LNHDA and CDR2 SQIVND come from the germline V gene (reference sequence). As DNA, the CDR3 is TGTGCCAGTAGTTTCGGGGTCACACGGAGAGCGCCACAGTTCTTC. Residues: CASSFGVTRRAPQFF.

Of note for this clone: The junction shows a germline mismatch at one end, possibly a read error. V is TRBV5-1 and J is TRBJ2-7; 9 bases match TRBD2. Looked up from germline, CDR1 is SGHRS and CDR2 is YFSETQ. CDR3 length equals 16 residues. CDR3 region: CASSKRTGTSSNEQYF. As DNA, the CDR3 is TGCGCCAGCAGCAAACGTACCGGGACTAGCTCCAACGAGCAGTACTTC. The full variable domain, completed using reference TRBV5-1 and TRBJ2-7, is KAGVTQTPRYLIKTRGQQVTLSCSPISGHRSVSWYQQTPGQGLQFLFEYFSETQRNKGNFPGRFSGRQFSNSRSEMNVSTLELGDSALYLCASSKRTGTSSNEQYFGPGTRLTVT.

The V and J genes are TRBV30 and TRBJ2-1, with a weak D call TRBD1 (5 bases). CDR3 length: 12 residues. The V and J ends lost 1 base and 8 bases respectively, with 9 bases between them. Germline V gene data show CDR1 as GTSNPN and CDR2 as SVGIG (reference sequence). CDR3 nucleotides: TGTGCCTGGAGTGATCAGGGATATGAGCAGTTCTTC. Its protein is CAWSDQGYEQFF.

The rearrangement uses TRBV2 and TRBJ2-2, with a possible D match to TRBD2 (5 bases). The CDR3 has 16 residues. Germline V gene data show CDR1 as SNHLY and CDR2 as FYNNEI. The ends were cut back, 4 bases at V and 0 bases at J, with 12 bases in the middle. The CDR3 spells CASSARSGPNTGELFF. In nucleotides, the CDR3 is TGTGCCAGCAGTGCCCGCAGCGGCCCGAACACCGGGGAGCTGTTTTTT.

CDR3 coding DNA: TGCGCCAGCAGCTTTCAGGGGACGGAGTACGAGCAGTACTTC. This sequence encodes CASSFQGTEYEQYF. The chain is built from TRBV5-1 and TRBJ2-7; D is possibly TRBD1 (6 bases). Germline assignment: CDR1 SGHRS and CDR2 YFSETQ. CDR3 length equals 14 residues. Trimming removed 2 bases at V and 4 bases at J, with 13 bases between.

The chain recombines TRBV28 with TRBJ1-2; TRBD1 agrees at 12 bases. The CDR3 covers 16 residues. V gave up 7 bases and J gave up 3 bases; unmatched junction bases: 9. CDR1 is MDHEN and CDR2 is SYDVKM in the germline V gene. The CDR3 sequence is CASTPVGTGGDYGYTF. CDR3 coding DNA: TGTGCCAGCACCCCTGTCGGGACAGGGGGCGACTATGGCTACACCTTC.

This clone appeared a single time. V usage is TRBV28 and J usage is TRBJ1-4; 11 bases match TRBD1. This CDR3 comprises 14 residues. Trimming at V came to 6 bases and at J to 6 bases, leaving 3 bases not matched to a gene. Germline V gives CDR1 MDHEN, CDR2 SYDVKM. Here the CDR3 DNA reads TGTGCCAGCAGCGGACAGGGGGCTCATGAAAAACTGTTTTTT. This encodes CASSGQGAHEKLFF.

This rearrangement joins TRBV7-9 to TRBJ1-1; TRBD1 matches 8 bases. Germline trimming cut 5 bases from V and 8 bases from J; bases unmatched to any gene: 16. Looked up from germline, CDR1 is SEHNR and CDR2 is FQNEAQ (reference sequence). CDR3 length: 16 residues. The CDR3, as DNA: TGTGCCAGCAGCCCCCGGGGTTTGCAGGGGGCAGGCGAAGCTTTCTTT. As protein: CASSPRGLQGAGEAFF.

V is TRBV5-4 and J is TRBJ2-7; the D is unclear. Per germline, CDR1 SGHNT and CDR2 YYREEE (reference sequence). CDR3 length equals 12 residues. V lost 4 bases and J lost 4, with 9 bases in between. Here the CDR3 reads CASSAGVYEQYF. The CDR3 nucleotides read TGTGCCAGCAGCGCCGGAGTTTACGAGCAGTACTTC.

This sequence joins TRBV7-8 and TRBJ2-3, with 7 bases fitting TRBD2. Losses at the gene ends were 5 bases for V and 2 bases for J; bases not matched to a gene: 19. The CDR3 consists of 19 residues. Germline assignment: CDR1 SGHVS and CDR2 FQNEAQ. The CDR3 sequence: CASSPSPQSLATHTDTQYF. In DNA, the CDR3 is TGTGCCAGCAGCCCATCACCCCAATCACTAGCGACCCACACAGATACGCAGTATTTT.

The chain is built from TRBV4-2 and TRBJ1-3, with D hard to call. Trimming stripped 1 base from V and 0 bases from J, with 7 bases between. The CDR3 totals 15 residues. Germline V gene data show CDR1 as LGHNA and CDR2 as YNFKEQ. This CDR3 is CASSQGRLSGNTIYF. In nucleotides, the CDR3 is TGTGCCAGCAGCCAAGGGCGGCTCTCTGGAAACACCATATATTTT.

V and J are TRBV9 and TRBJ2-3; 9 bases agree with TRBD2. The CDR3 has 14 residues. Germline lookup yields CDR1 SGDLS and CDR2 YYNGEE. The V and J ends lost 7 bases and 2 bases, in that order; junction bases with no gene match: 5. CDR3 protein: CASEAGGNTDTQYF. In DNA form, the CDR3 reads TGTGCCAGCGAAGCGGGGGGCAACACAGATACGCAGTATTTT.

V and J are TRBV5-6 and TRBJ2-7, with TRBD1 identical over 10 bases. V lost 3 bases, J lost 6 bases, and 21 bases stayed unmatched. Germline V lookup: CDR1 SGHDT, CDR2 YYEEEE. The CDR3 runs 19 residues. The CDR3 DNA follows: TGTGCCAGCAGCTACCGGACAGGGGGTAAACCTAACTCTCGGGCCGAGCAGTACTTC. It codes for CASSYRTGGKPNSRAEQYF.

This chain uses TRBV30 with TRBJ1-2; possible D gene TRBD1, 5 bases. The CDR3 consists of 13 residues. Trimming took off 5 bases at V and 8 bases at J, with 18 bases between the two ends. Germline V gene data show CDR1 as GTSNPN and CDR2 as SVGIG (reference sequence). The CDR3 loop is CAWLVGGVGGYTF. The CDR3 coding sequence is TGTGCCTGGCTGGTGGGGGGGGTTGGCGGCTACACCTTC.

The gene calls are TRBV7-9 and TRBJ2-1; D remains ambiguous. Germline CDR1 reads SEHNR; CDR2 reads FQNEAQ (reference sequence). Trimming cost V 0 bases and J 0 bases, with 6 bases left between them. The length of the CDR3 is 15 residues. DNA for the CDR3: TGTGCCAGCAGCTTAGCGGTGAGCTCCTACAATGAGCAGTTCTTC. Amino acid sequence: CASSLAVSSYNEQFF.

The chain has TRBV5-6 and TRBJ1-1, with D perhaps TRBD1 (5 bases). CDR1 SGHDT and CDR2 YYEEEE come from the germline V gene. V was clipped by 0 bases and J by 5 bases, with 8 bases between them. The CDR3 length is 13 residues. The CDR3 region is CASSLVGTTEAFF. The DNA of the CDR3 is TGTGCCAGCAGCTTGGTTGGGACTACTGAAGCTTTCTTT.

The chain couples TRBV30 to TRBJ2-7; 8 positions match TRBD1. Unmatched junction bases numbered 4, after V lost 4 bases and J lost 2 bases. This CDR3 is 13 amino acids long. Germline values: CDR1 GTSNPN, CDR2 SVGIG (reference sequence). The CDR3 loop reads CAWTRDRPYEQYF. CDR3 nucleotides: TGTGCCTGGACCCGGGACAGGCCCTACGAGCAGTACTTC.

V is TRBV5-1 and J is TRBJ2-5; D is possibly TRBD1 (8 bases). V was shortened by 3 bases and J by 5 bases, with 17 bases between the two germline ends. The CDR3 runs to 15 residues. CDR1 SGHRS and CDR2 YFSETQ come from the germline V gene. The CDR3 loop reads CASSSNTGGAETQYF. In DNA, the CDR3 is TGCGCCAGCAGCTCGAATACAGGGGGGGCGGAGACCCAGTACTTC.

To note about this clone: A junction end diverges from the germline sequence, so it may reflect a read error. The chain recombines TRBV7-8 with TRBJ1-4; 8 bases align to TRBD1. Germline V gene data show CDR1 as SGHVS and CDR2 as FQNEAQ. The CDR3 has 14 residues. This CDR3 reads CASSLAGQGEKLFF. The CDR3 nucleotides are TGTGCCAGCAGCCTAGCCGGACAGGGAGAAAAACTGTTTTTT.

The rearrangement joins TRBV11-2 to TRBJ1-1; D is unclear. V was cut by 1 base and J by 5 bases, with 5 bases left in between. CDR1 SGHAT and CDR2 FQNNGV come from the germline V gene. This CDR3 is built from 12 residues. In nucleotides, the CDR3 is TGTGCCAGCAGCTTAGGGAGGACTGAAGCTTTCTTT. It specifies CASSLGRTEAFF.

The rearrangement uses TRBV7-2 and TRBJ2-7; 8 bases fit TRBD2. The CDR3 runs 14 residues. CDR1 SGHTA and CDR2 FQGNSA come from the germline V gene. The junction had 5 bases not matched to a gene; V was cut back by 1 base and J by 6 bases. The CDR3 DNA follows: TGTGCCAGCAGCTTAGATCTAGCGGGTCGCGAGCAGTACTTC. Translating gives CASSLDLAGREQYF. The variable domain in full, completed from reference TRBV7-2 and TRBJ2-7, reads GAGVSQSPSNKVTEKGKDVELRCDPISGHTALYWYRQSLGQGLEFLIYFQGNSAPDKSGLPSDRFSAERTGGSVSTLTIQRTQQEDSAVYLCASSLDLAGREQYFGPGTRLTVT.

This chain links TRBV7-9 with TRBJ2-5; D is possibly TRBD2 (7 bases). The CDR3 is made up of 15 amino acids. V lost 5 bases, J lost 4 bases, and 17 bases lay in between. From germline, CDR1 is SEHNR and CDR2 FQNEAQ (reference sequence). The CDR3 loop reads CASSALGRGGETQYF. The CDR3 DNA follows: TGTGCCAGCAGCGCGTTAGGTAGGGGGGGAGAGACCCAGTACTTC.

The V and J genes are TRBV19 and TRBJ1-3; a weak D match, TRBD1 (6 bases). In germline, CDR1 is LNHDA, CDR2 SQIVND (reference sequence). V lost 9 bases and J lost 4, with 16 bases in between. The CDR3 is made up of 14 amino acids. CDR3 protein: CASFAGTLGNTIYF. The CDR3 nucleotides are TGTGCCAGCTTTGCTGGGACACTCGGAAACACCATATATTTT.

V and J are TRBV6-1 and TRBJ1-4, with D tentatively TRBD1 (6 bases). This CDR3 spans 14 amino acids. Between the trimmed V and J ends, which lost 6 bases and 5 bases, there was a span of 13 bases. Germline assignment: CDR1 MNHNS and CDR2 SASEGT. CDR3 bases: TGTGCCAGCAGAGGGGTGACAGGAAATGAAAAACTGTTTTTT. Translation: CASRGVTGNEKLFF.

V gene TRBV19 combines with J gene TRBJ1-4, with 7 bases aligning to TRBD1. Germline-derived CDR1 and CDR2 are LNHDA and SQIVND (reference sequence). This CDR3 has 13 amino acids. With V trimmed by 9 bases and J by 8 bases, 9 bases remained unmatched. The CDR3 protein is CASQRGGREKLFF. For the CDR3, the DNA is TGTGCCAGCCAGAGAGGGGGCAGGGAAAAACTGTTTTTT.

The gene calls are TRBV28 and TRBJ1-1; maybe TRBD1 (5 bases). Trimming cost V 2 bases and J 4 bases, with 11 bases left between them. The CDR3 has 14 residues. The V gene's germline CDR1 is MDHEN and CDR2 SYDVKM. The CDR3 region has the DNA TGTGCCAGCAGTTTAAGGGGAAGTATCACTGAAGCTTTCTTT. Protein: CASSLRGSITEAFF.

The sample holds one count of this clone. CDR3 coding DNA: TGTGCCTACGACAGGGGTGGAGAAACTGAAGCTTTCTTT. Translating gives CAYDRGGETEAFF. The gene calls are TRBV30 and TRBJ1-1; 8 bases agree with TRBD1. CDR1 is GTSNPN, CDR2 SVGIG, per germline (reference sequence). Unmatched junction bases numbered 9, after V lost 7 bases and J lost 5 bases. This CDR3 has 13 amino acids.